Listed here are 10 T cell receptor beta chains from one sample, sequenced in a study of blood T cells in healthy people across ages. Using a J-beta primer mix together with a sample-barcoded 5' primer, a second PCR was run for 7 to 11 cycles. TCRdb re-analysed the 5' RACE reads in MiXCR, keeping a single row per CDR3 protein. This table holds under 2 million distinct CDR3 sequences, 34% found once. Material: blood. These receptors were collected from a woman in her 30s in good health.

This clonotype was counted a few times. The chain recombines TRBV29-1 with TRBJ1-1; TRBD1 matches at 7 bases. V lost 6 bases and J lost 4; bases outside the gene matches: 5. CDR1 is SQVTM and CDR2 is ANQGSEA in the germline V gene. This CDR3 has 12 amino acids. CDR3 loop: CSVQGGGTEAFF. CDR3 nucleotides: TGCAGCGTGCAGGGGGGAGGCACTGAAGCTTTCTTT. The full variable domain, in which reference TRBV29-1 and TRBJ1-1 provide the parts outside the CDR3, is SAVISQKPSRDICQRGTSLTIQCQVDSQVTMMFWYRQQPGQSLTLIATANQGSEATYESGFVIDKFPISRPNLTFSTLTVSNMSPEDSSIYLCSVQGGGTEAFFGQGTRLTVV.

The chain recombines TRBV4-2 with TRBJ1-2; 8 bases line up with TRBD1. Germline assignment: CDR1 LGHNA and CDR2 YNFKEQ. The trim removed 0 bases at V and 5 bases at J, leaving 8 bases unmatched. The CDR3 is 16 residues long. The CDR3 nucleotides are TGTGCCAGCAGCCAAGAGGTGGAACAGGGGGGGTATGGCTACACCTTC. Protein product: CASSQEVEQGGYGYTF.

This clonotype was seen only a few times. This chain links TRBV6-5 with TRBJ2-7; D is unclear. Germline CDR1 is MNHEY and CDR2 is SVGAGI. The CDR3 loop spans 14 amino acids. Trimming removed 2 bases at V and 2 bases at J, with 10 bases between. CDR3 coding DNA: TGTGCCAGCAGTTACGGGCAGAGCGCCTACGAGCAGTACTTC. This translates into CASSYGQSAYEQYF.

In DNA form, the CDR3 reads TGTGCCAGCAGCTTAGCTCTGGTTGGGGCGGGAGAAGGCAATGAGCAGTTCTTC. Amino acids: CASSLALVGAGEGNEQFF. V is TRBV7-8 and J is TRBJ2-1; 7 nucleotides match TRBD2. Trimming removed 0 bases from V and 6 bases from J; junction bases left unmatched: 14. Germline-derived CDR1 and CDR2 are SGHVS and FQNEAQ. This CDR3 contains 18 residues.

The chain recombines TRBV5-1 with TRBJ2-5; 7 bases are shared with TRBD1. The ends lost 0 bases at V and 1 base at J; junction bases unmatched: 6. The CDR3 totals 16 residues. Per the germline V gene, CDR1 is SGHRS and CDR2 is YFSETQ. In DNA, the CDR3 is TGCGCCAGCAGCTTGGGGACAGGATCGTCCCAAGAGACCCAGTACTTC. It codes for CASSLGTGSSQETQYF.

This clonotype has only a few counts. This rearrangement joins TRBV20-1 to TRBJ2-5; D unresolved. The closer fit of TRBJ2-7 to the DNA end suggests the J call may be wrong. The CDR3 runs to 13 residues. The germline CDR1 and CDR2 sequences are DFQATT and SNEGSKA (reference sequence). CDR3 in amino acids: CSQRLSPETEQYF. CDR3 bases: TGCAGCCAACGCCTATCCCCGGAGACCGAGCAGTACTTC.

The chain is built from TRBV5-4 and TRBJ2-2; D ambiguous. CDR1 and CDR2 from the germline V gene are SGHNT and YYREEE (reference sequence). The ends were cut back, 4 bases at V and 0 bases at J, with 10 bases in the middle. The CDR3 is made up of 15 amino acids. CDR3 residues: CASSRKGANTGELFF. The CDR3 DNA follows: TGTGCCAGCAGCAGGAAGGGCGCGAACACCGGGGAGCTGTTTTTT.

The J gene is TRBJ2-1, the V gene TRBV7-9; a weak D match, TRBD2 (5 bases). The V gene's germline CDR1 is SEHNR and CDR2 FQNEAQ (reference sequence). This CDR3 is built from 15 residues. The germline V and J ends were trimmed by 1 base and 8 bases, with 15 bases remaining between them. The CDR3 region is CASSLGVGVVDEQFF. CDR3 coding DNA: TGTGCCAGCAGCTTAGGGGTGGGAGTGGTCGATGAGCAGTTCTTC.

The chain has TRBV12-3 or TRBV12-4 and TRBJ1-1, with 8 bases identical to TRBD1. V trimming: 7 bases; J trimming: 0 bases; junction bases outside the gene matches: 7. The CDR3 has 15 residues. CDR3 DNA: TGTGCCAGCACCGACAGGGGAACGATGAACACTGAAGCTTTCTTT. Protein product: CASTDRGTMNTEAFF.

The rearrangement uses TRBV30 and TRBJ2-7, with TRBD1 matching over 10 bases. Germline trimming cut 0 bases from V and 2 bases from J; bases unmatched to any gene: 1. The CDR3 is 14 amino acids. Germline V CDR1 and CDR2: GTSNPN, SVGIG (reference sequence). This CDR3 is CAWSVDRGTYEQYF. The CDR3, as DNA: TGTGCCTGGAGTGTGGACAGGGGGACCTACGAGCAGTACTTC.